Presented here are 14 T cell receptor beta chains from one specimen sequenced in a study of response to subunit inactivated influenza vaccine. MiXCR, run by TCRdb on the RT-PCR reads, gives a single entry per CDR3 protein. The sample includes roughly 570,000 distinct CDR3 sequences, about 15% of them seen just once. Sequenced material: PBMCs from blood, taken about 13 days after vaccination. These receptors were collected from a man aged 45-65 years who received an inactivated influenza vaccine.

The chain couples TRBV7-9 to TRBJ1-1; unclear D gene. The CDR3 runs to 15 residues. Trimming removed 5 bases at V and 3 bases at J, with 16 bases between. Germline V gene sequence: CDR1 SEHNR, CDR2 FQNEAQ (reference sequence). CDR3 DNA: TGTGCCAGCAGCCTGGGGTGGGCGCTGGACACTGAAGCTTTCTTT. It encodes CASSLGWALDTEAFF. The entire variable domain, with the rest obtained from reference TRBV7-9 and TRBJ1-1, is as follows: DTGVSQNPRHKITKRGQNVTFRCDPISEHNRLYWYRQTLGQGPEFLTYFQNEAQLEKSRLLSDRFSAERPKGSFSTLEIQRTEQGDSAMYLCASSLGWALDTEAFFGQGTRLTVV.

This clonotype was seen many times. V is TRBV2 and J is TRBJ2-4; the D is unclear. V lost 9 bases and J lost 0, with 6 bases in between. This CDR3 spans 12 amino acids. Germline assignment: CDR1 SNHLY and CDR2 FYNNEI. CDR3 protein: CARPEAKNIQYF. The CDR3, as DNA: TGTGCCAGACCAGAAGCCAAAAACATTCAGTACTTC. Full variable domain (rest looked up from reference TRBV2 and TRBJ2-4): EPEVTQTPSHQVTQMGQEVILRCVPISNHLYFYWYRQILGQKVEFLVSFYNNEISEKSEIFDDQFSVERPDGSNFTLKIRSTKLEDSAMYFCARPEAKNIQYFGAGTRLSVL.

V gene TRBV2 combines with J gene TRBJ2-1; TRBD2 aligns across 10 bases. The CDR3 is made up of 15 amino acids. V lost 4 bases and J lost 4; bases outside the gene matches: 4. CDR1 and CDR2 (germline): SNHLY, FYNNEI. The CDR3 loop is CASSAGLANYNEQFF. The CDR3, as DNA: TGTGCCAGCAGTGCGGGACTAGCGAATTACAATGAGCAGTTCTTC.

This clonotype occurred a few times. This rearrangement joins TRBV5-1 to TRBJ2-2, with TRBD2 identical over 10 bases. Trimming took 6 bases from V and 3 from J; bases not matched to a gene: 5. In germline, CDR1 is SGHRS, CDR2 YFSETQ. CDR3 size: 15 residues. Written as DNA, the CDR3 is TGCGCCAGCACCGTAAGCGGGAGGGACACCGGGGAGCTGTTTTTT. Translation gives CASTVSGRDTGELFF.

The chain has TRBV28 and TRBJ1-5; D might be TRBD1 (5 bases). The germline V gene encodes CDR1 MDHEN and CDR2 SYDVKM. V was shortened by 11 bases and J by 0 bases, with 11 bases between the two germline ends. The CDR3 totals 13 residues. CDR3 loop: CAGGSDSNQPQHF. CDR3 nucleotide sequence: TGTGCCGGGGGTAGTGATAGCAATCAGCCCCAGCATTTT. Looking up the rest from reference TRBV28 and TRBJ1-5 gives the full variable domain: DVKVTQSSRYLVKRTGEKVFLECVQDMDHENMFWYRQDPGLGLRLIYFSYDVKMKEKGDIPEGYSVSREKKERFSLILESASTNQTSMYLCAGGSDSNQPQHFGDGTRLSIL.

The V and J genes are TRBV5-1 and TRBJ1-4, with D perhaps matching TRBD1 (5 bases). CDR1 and CDR2 from the germline V gene are SGHRS and YFSETQ. Between the trimmed V and J ends, which lost 2 bases and 2 bases, there was a span of 13 bases. The CDR3 loop spans 16 amino acids. CDR3 sequence (DNA): TGCGCCAGCAGCTTTGGGACCGGGACTACTAATGAAAAACTGTTTTTT. It codes for CASSFGTGTTNEKLFF. Variable domain in full (rest from reference TRBV5-1 and TRBJ1-4): KAGVTQTPRYLIKTRGQQVTLSCSPISGHRSVSWYQQTPGQGLQFLFEYFSETQRNKGNFPGRFSGRQFSNSRSEMNVSTLELGDSALYLCASSFGTGTTNEKLFFGSGTQLSVL.

The genes are TRBV4-1 and TRBJ2-7; tentative D call: TRBD1 (5 bases). V was shortened by 5 bases and J by 3 bases, with 17 bases between the two germline ends. CDR3 size: 15 residues. CDR1 and CDR2 from the germline V gene are MGHRA and YSYEKL. The CDR3 nucleotides are TGCGCCAGCAGCAGGGGCCCCGCACAGAACTACGAGCAGTACTTC. It codes for CASSRGPAQNYEQYF.

This clonotype was counted at least ten times. This chain uses TRBV11-2 with TRBJ1-2, with unresolved D. Germline V lookup: CDR1 SGHAT, CDR2 FQNNGV. The CDR3 extends over 13 amino acids. V lost 4 bases to trimming and J lost 8 bases, with 14 bases between them. The CDR3 coding sequence is TGTGCCAGCAGCTCTGGCGGGGAAGGGGGCTACACCTTC. As protein: CASSSGGEGGYTF.

The CDR3 is CASRGGQEDTGELFF. The CDR3 DNA sequence: TGTGCCAGCAGGGGAGGACAGGAGGACACCGGGGAGCTGTTTTTT. This rearrangement joins TRBV9 to TRBJ2-2, with a possible D match to TRBD1 (7 bases). V lost 5 bases, J lost 3 bases, and 14 bases lay in between. Per germline, CDR1 SGDLS and CDR2 YYNGEE. The CDR3 loop spans 15 amino acids.

The J gene is TRBJ2-1, the V gene TRBV7-8, with D perhaps TRBD1 or TRBD2 (6 bases each). The CDR3 consists of 15 residues. V was clipped by 6 bases and J by 8 bases, with 20 bases between them. The germline V gene has CDR1 SGHVS and CDR2 FQNEAQ. CDR3 loop: CASSPGPLGGDEQFF. For the CDR3, the DNA is TGTGCCAGCAGTCCAGGCCCCCTGGGGGGCGATGAGCAGTTCTTC.

In DNA, the CDR3 is TGTGCCAGCAGCCAAGGGGGGTCCGGGGAGCTGTTTTTT. Protein sequence: CASSQGGSGELFF. The chain couples TRBV6-1 to TRBJ2-2; D may correspond to TRBD1 or TRBD2 (6 bases each). V was shortened by 6 bases and J by 6 bases, with 11 bases between the two germline ends. This CDR3 region has 13 residues. Germline-derived CDR1 and CDR2 are MNHNS and SASEGT.

This clonotype was seen a handful of times. The chain uses TRBV6-1 and TRBJ2-7; D is possibly TRBD2 (6 bases). With 0 bases removed from V and 0 bases from J, the gap between germline ends came to 9 bases. The CDR3 length is 15 residues. CDR1 is MNHNS, CDR2 SASEGT, per germline. Here the CDR3 reads CASSEAGGFSYEQYF. CDR3 DNA: TGTGCCAGCAGTGAAGCGGGGGGTTTCTCCTACGAGCAGTACTTC.

The chain has TRBV12-3 or TRBV12-4 and TRBJ1-2, with TRBD1 as a possible D gene (6 bases). CDR3 length equals 14 residues. V gave up 8 bases and J gave up 4 bases, with 17 bases separating them. The CDR3 is CASGFRGGGYGYTF. The CDR3 bases are TGTGCCAGCGGATTCAGGGGAGGAGGCTATGGCTACACCTTC.

There are a few counts of this clonotype. The rearrangement links TRBV11-2 to TRBJ2-1; D is unclear. Germline CDR1 reads SGHAT; CDR2 reads FQNNGV. V gave up 5 bases and J gave up 2 bases, with 13 bases separating them. The CDR3 covers 15 residues. The CDR3 loop is CASSLAPGTYNEQFF. The CDR3 bases are TGTGCCAGCAGCCTGGCCCCCGGAACCTACAATGAGCAGTTCTTC.